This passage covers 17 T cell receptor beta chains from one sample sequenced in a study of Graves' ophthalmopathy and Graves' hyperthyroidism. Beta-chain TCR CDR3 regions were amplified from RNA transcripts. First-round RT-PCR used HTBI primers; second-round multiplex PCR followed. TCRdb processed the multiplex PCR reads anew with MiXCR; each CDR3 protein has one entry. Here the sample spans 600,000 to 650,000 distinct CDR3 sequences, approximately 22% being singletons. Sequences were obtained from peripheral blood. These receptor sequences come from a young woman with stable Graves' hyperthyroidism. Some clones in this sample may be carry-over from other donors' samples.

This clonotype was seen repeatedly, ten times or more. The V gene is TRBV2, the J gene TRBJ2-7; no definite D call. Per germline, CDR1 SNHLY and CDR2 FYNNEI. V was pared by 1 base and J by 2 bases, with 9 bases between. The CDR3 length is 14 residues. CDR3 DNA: TGTGCCAGCAGTGAAGAGGCCAGCCCCTACGAGCAGTACTTC. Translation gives CASSEEASPYEQYF.

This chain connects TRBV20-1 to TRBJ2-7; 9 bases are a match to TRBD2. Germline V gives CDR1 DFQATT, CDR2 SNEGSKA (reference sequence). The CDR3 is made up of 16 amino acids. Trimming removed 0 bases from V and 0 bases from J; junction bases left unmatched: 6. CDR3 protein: CSARDPGTSPSYEQYF. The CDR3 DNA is TGCAGTGCTAGAGATCCCGGGACTAGCCCCTCCTACGAGCAGTACTTC.

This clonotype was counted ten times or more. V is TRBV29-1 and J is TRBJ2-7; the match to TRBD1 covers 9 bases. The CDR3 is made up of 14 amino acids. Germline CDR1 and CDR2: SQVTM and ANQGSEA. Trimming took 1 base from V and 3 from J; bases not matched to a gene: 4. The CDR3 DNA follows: TGCAGCGTTGAAGTCACAGGGGGCGTCTACGAGCAGTACTTC. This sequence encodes CSVEVTGGVYEQYF.

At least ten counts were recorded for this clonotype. The CDR3 spells CASSSHDGRNEQYF. The CDR3 region has the DNA TGTGCCAGCAGCTCCCACGACGGGCGCAACGAGCAGTACTTC. This rearrangement joins TRBV6-2 or TRBV6-3 to TRBJ2-7; D uncertain. Germline V lookup: CDR1 MNHEY, CDR2 SVGEGT. The CDR3 is 14 residues long. V was shortened by 6 bases and J by 5 bases, with 17 bases between the two germline ends.

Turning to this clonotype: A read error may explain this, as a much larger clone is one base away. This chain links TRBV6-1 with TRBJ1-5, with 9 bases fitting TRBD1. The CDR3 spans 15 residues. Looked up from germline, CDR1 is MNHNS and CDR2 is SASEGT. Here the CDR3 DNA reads TGTGCCAGCAGATTCGGGACAGGGCCAGGGCAGCCCCATCATTTT. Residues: CASRFGTGPGQPHHF.

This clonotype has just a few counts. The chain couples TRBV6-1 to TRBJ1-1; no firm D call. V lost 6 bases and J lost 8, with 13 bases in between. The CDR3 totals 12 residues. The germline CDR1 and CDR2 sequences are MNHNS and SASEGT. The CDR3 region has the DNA TGTGCCAGCAGCGCGGGCCCCCAAGAAGCTTTCTTT. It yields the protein CASSAGPQEAFF.

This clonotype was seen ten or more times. CDR3 in amino acids: CSVESGQGNTEAFF. CDR3 in DNA: TGCAGCGTTGAGAGTGGGCAGGGGAACACTGAAGCTTTCTTT. This sequence joins TRBV29-1 and TRBJ1-1; tentative D call: TRBD1 (5 bases). The V end was cut by 3 bases, the J end by 1 base, with 12 bases between. This CDR3 is built from 14 residues. Germline CDR1 is SQVTM and CDR2 is ANQGSEA.

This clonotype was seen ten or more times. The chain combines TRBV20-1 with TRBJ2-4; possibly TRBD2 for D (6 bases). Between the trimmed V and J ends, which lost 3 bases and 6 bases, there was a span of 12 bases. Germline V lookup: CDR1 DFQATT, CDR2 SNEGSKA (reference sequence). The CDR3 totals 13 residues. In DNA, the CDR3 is TGCAGTGCTAGCGGGAGTGTACGAAACATTCAGTACTTC. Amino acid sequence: CSASGSVRNIQYF.

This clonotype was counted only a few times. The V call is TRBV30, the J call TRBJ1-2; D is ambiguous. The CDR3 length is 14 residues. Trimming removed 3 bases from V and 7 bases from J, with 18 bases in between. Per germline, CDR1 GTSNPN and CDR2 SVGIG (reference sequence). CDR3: CAWSLHLGSGGYTF. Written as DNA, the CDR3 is TGTGCCTGGAGCCTTCACTTGGGGTCGGGTGGCTACACCTTC.

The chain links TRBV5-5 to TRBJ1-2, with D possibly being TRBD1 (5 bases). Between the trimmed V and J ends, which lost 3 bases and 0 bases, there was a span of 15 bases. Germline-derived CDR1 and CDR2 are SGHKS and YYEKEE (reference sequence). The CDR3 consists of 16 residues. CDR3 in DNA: TGTGCCAGCAGCTCGGCAGGACACCTAGCTAACTATGGCTACACCTTC. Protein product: CASSSAGHLANYGYTF.

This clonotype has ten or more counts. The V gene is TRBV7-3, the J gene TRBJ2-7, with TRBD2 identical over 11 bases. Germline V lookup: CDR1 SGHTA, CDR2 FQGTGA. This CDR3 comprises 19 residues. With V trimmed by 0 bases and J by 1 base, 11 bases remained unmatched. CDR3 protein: CASSLTDWTSGSFSYEQYF. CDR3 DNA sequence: TGTGCCAGCAGCTTAACGGACTGGACTAGCGGGTCATTTTCCTACGAGCAGTACTTC.

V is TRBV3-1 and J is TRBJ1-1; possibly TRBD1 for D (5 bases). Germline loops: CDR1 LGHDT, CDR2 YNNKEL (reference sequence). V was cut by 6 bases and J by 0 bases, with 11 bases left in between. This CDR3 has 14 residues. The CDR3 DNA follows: TGTGCCAGCAGGCCTAGGGGATTGAACACTGAAGCTTTCTTT. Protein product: CASRPRGLNTEAFF.

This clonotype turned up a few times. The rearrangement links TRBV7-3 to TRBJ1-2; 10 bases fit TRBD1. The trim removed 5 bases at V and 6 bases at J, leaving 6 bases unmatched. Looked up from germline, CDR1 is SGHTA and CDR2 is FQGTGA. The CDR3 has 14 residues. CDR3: CASSRQGALDGYTF. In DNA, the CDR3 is TGTGCCAGCAGCCGACAGGGGGCTTTGGATGGCTACACCTTC.

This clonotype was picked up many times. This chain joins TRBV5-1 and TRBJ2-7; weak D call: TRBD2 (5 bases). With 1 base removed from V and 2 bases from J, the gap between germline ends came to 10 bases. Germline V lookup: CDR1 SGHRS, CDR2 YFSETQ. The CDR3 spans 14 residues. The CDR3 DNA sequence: TGCGCCAGCAGCTTGAGCAGGACTGCCTACGAGCAGTACTTC. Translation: CASSLSRTAYEQYF.

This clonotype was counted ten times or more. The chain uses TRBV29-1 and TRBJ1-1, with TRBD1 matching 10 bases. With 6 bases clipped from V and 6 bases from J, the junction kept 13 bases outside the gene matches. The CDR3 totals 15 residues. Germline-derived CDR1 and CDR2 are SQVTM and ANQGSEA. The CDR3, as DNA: TGCAGCGTGCAATTTTACCGGGACAGGGGCCCTGAAGCTTTCTTT. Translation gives CSVQFYRDRGPEAFF.

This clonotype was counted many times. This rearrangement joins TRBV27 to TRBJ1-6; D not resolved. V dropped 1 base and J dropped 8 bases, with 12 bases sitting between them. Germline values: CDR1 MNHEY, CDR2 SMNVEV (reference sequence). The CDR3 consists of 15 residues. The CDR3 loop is CASSLFVPRDSPLHF. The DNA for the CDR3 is TGTGCCAGCAGTTTATTTGTGCCTCGGGATTCACCCCTCCACTTT.

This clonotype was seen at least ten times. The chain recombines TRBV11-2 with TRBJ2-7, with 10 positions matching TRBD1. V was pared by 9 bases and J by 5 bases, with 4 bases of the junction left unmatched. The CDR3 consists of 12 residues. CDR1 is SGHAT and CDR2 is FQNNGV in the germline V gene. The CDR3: CASGTGVHEQYF. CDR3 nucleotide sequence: TGTGCCAGTGGGACAGGGGTCCACGAGCAGTACTTC. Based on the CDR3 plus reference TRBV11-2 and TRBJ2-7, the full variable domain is EAGVAQSPRYKIIEKRQSVAFWCNPISGHATLYWYQQILGQGPKLLIQFQNNGVVDDSQLPKDRFSAERLKGVDSTLKIQPAKLEDSAVYLCASGTGVHEQYFGPGTRLTVT.